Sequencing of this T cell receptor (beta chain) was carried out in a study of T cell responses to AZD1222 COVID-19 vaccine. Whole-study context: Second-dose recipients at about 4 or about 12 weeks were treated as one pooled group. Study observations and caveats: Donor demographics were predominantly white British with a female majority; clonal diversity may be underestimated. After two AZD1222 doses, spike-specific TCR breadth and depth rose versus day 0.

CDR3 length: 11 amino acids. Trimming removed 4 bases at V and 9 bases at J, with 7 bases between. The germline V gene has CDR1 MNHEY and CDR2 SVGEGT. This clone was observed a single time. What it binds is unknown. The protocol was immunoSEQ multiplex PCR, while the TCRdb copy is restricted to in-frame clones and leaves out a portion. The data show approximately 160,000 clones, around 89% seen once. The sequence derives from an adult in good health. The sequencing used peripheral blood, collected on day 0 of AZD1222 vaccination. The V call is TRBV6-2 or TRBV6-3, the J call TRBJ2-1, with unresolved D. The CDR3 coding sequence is TGTGCCAGCAGTTCCCTGCGTGAGCAGTTCTTC. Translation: CASSSLREQFF.